This T cell receptor (beta chain) originates from a study of T cells expressing NK-cell markers (TCRdb year 2020). In the study overall: Three sorted T-cell subsets (CD3+CD56+NKG2C+, CD3+CD56+NKG2C- and CD3+CD56-NKG2C+) from seven to nine donors had their TCR beta-chain repertoires profiled. Sequencing of the libraries produced 2 x 150 bp reads on Illumina HiSeq 2000/2500, MiSeq or NextSeq. Among the eight sequenced donors, seven were HCMV-seropositive and one was HCMV-seronegative. The study sequenced eight donors, all healthy volunteers chosen at random: three men and five women. What the authors observed across the whole study: Those dominant clonotypes were again the most abundant among CD3+CD56-NKG2C+ cells in a handful of donors, at about 25-60.1%. Whether the expanded NKG2C-expressing T cell clones were specific for HCMV antigens remained unclear. In six or seven donors, the dominant CD3+CD56+NKG2C+ clonotypes ranked among the top 10 CD8+ clonotypes, making up about 1.0-7.5% of CD8+ T cells.

Sequencing instrument: Illumina HiSeq 2000. TCR beta cDNA libraries were prepared using 5'RACE template switching, which introduced a universal primer site and unique molecular identifiers. cDNA synthesis was primed from the TCR beta constant segment, followed by two successive PCR amplification steps. Per the authors' processing: MIGEC was used to demultiplex reads and group reads by UMI, and MiTCR was used to assemble and quantify clonotypes. Only TCR cDNA sequences supported by at least two reads were kept to exclude erroneous sequences. The tcR package was used for downstream repertoire analysis, with clonotypes matched between fractions based on CDR3 nucleotide sequence plus V segment. VDJmatch was used to annotate antigen specificity against VDJdb, with one amino acid substitution in CDR3 allowed. After the reads were reprocessed by TCRdb, one entry was made per CDR3 protein sequence, with no DNA. TCRdb's processing, not the study's, gives the V and J calls here. This sample's listing comprises approximately 420,000 distinct CDR3 sequences. Approximately 12% of the sample lies in the top ten.

To note about this clonotype: The antigen this receptor binds is unknown.

The CDR3 starts with the cysteine, ends with the phenylalanine, and has 14 residues. No DNA sequence is on record. Based on the germline V gene, the CDR1 and CDR2 sequences are MGHRA and YSYEKL. HCMV serostatus was determined by detecting HCMV-specific IgG in serum with a commercial ELISA kit. Peripheral blood mononuclear cells were isolated from blood by Ficoll density gradient centrifugation. Sample: blood T cells: a sorted CD56 or NKG2C T cell subset, CD4+ or CD8+ T cells, or bulk PBMC T cells (not recorded which). The TCR comes from a woman between 45 and 60 years old in good health. Donor details come from another sample of the same person, matched by shared clones. The sequence is built from TRBV4-1 and TRBJ2-7. The CDR3: CASSQVVSSYEQYF.